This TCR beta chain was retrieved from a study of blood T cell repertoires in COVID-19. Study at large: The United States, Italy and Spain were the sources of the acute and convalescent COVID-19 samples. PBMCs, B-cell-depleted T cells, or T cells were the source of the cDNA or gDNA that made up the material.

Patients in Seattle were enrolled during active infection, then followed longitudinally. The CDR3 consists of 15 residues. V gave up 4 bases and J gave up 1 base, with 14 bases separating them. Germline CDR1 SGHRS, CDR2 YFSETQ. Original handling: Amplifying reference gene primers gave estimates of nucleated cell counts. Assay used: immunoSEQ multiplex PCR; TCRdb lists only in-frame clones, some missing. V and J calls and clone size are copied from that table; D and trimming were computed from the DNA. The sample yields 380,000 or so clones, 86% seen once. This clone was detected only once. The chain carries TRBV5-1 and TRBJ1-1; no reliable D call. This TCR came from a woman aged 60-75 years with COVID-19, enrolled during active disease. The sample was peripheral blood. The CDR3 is CASSSRGSENTEAFF. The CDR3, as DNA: TGCGCCAGCAGCAGTAGAGGTTCAGAGAACACTGAAGCTTTCTTT. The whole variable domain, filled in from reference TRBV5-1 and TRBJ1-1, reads KAGVTQTPRYLIKTRGQQVTLSCSPISGHRSVSWYQQTPGQGLQFLFEYFSETQRNKGNFPGRFSGRQFSNSRSEMNVSTLELGDSALYLCASSSRGSENTEAFFGQGTRLTVV.